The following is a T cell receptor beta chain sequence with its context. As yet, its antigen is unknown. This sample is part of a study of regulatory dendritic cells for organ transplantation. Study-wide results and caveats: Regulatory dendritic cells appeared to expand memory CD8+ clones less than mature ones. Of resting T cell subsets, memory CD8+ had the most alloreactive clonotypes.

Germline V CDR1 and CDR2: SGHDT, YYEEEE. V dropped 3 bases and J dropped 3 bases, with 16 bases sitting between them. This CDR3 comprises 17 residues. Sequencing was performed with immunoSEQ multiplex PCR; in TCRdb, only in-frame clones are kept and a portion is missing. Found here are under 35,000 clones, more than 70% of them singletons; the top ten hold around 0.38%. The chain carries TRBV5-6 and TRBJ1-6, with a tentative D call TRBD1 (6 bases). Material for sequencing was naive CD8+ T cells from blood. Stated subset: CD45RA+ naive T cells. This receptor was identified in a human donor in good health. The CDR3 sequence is CASSSGQRNYYNSPLHF. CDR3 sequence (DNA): TGTGCCAGCAGCTCCGGACAGAGGAATTACTATAATTCACCCCTCCACTTT.